This TCR beta chain was sequenced for a study of blood T cell repertoires in COVID-19. V was shortened by 1 base and J by 3 bases, with 10 bases between the two germline ends. The CDR3 extends over 15 amino acids. CDR1 is MNHNS and CDR2 is SASEGT in the germline V gene. The method was immunoSEQ multiplex PCR; TCRdb's version includes in-frame clones alone and lacks a portion of them. The table includes roughly 200,000 clones, roughly 84% detected once. This rearrangement joins TRBV6-1 to TRBJ2-1, with D uncertain. The receptor's source is a human donor in a cohort sampled during active COVID-19. Sequencing used peripheral blood. The CDR3 protein is CASSEGGRYYNEQFF. The CDR3 DNA reads as TGTGCCAGCAGTGAAGGTGGCAGGTACTACAATGAGCAGTTCTTC.